The present entry profiles one T cell receptor beta chain with its context. Participants, 18 to 89 years old, spanned under 25 US areas. The germline gives CDR1 SGHAT, CDR2 FQNNGV. This CDR3 has 15 amino acids. The ends lost 0 bases at V and 1 base at J; junction bases unmatched: 0. These data originate in a study of blood T cell repertoires in COVID-19. Study background: Whether acute or convalescent, the COVID-19 samples came from the United States, Italy and Spain. T cells, B-cell-depleted T cells, or PBMCs supplied cDNA or gDNA.

Under the authors' procedure: Amplification from reference gene primers served as the basis for estimated nucleated cell counts. Here immunoSEQ multiplex PCR was the method, and the copy in TCRdb shows in-frame clones only, minus some. V and J calls and clone size come straight from that table; D and trimming were deduced from the DNA. The table lists about 240,000 clones, around 90% of them singletons, with just over 2.5% in the top ten. The source of this sequence is a woman between 25 and 40 years old with acute COVID-19. Specimen: PBMCs or T cells enriched from blood (not recorded which). V is TRBV11-2 and J is TRBJ2-1; TRBD2 matches at 7 bases. The CDR3 bases are TGTGCCAGCAGCTTAGAACTAGCGTCCTACAATGAGCAGTTCTTC. As protein: CASSLELASYNEQFF.